A selection of T cell receptor beta chains follows, all from one sample in a study of neoadjuvant anti-PD-1 for oral cavity cancer. Profiled with immunoSEQ multiplex PCR; TCRdb holds only in-frame clones, not every one. The table has approximately 35,000 clones, about 87% seen once. This material consisted of PBMCs, taken before nivolumab (anti-PD-1) treatment. These receptors came from a person between 40 and 85 years old with oral cavity squamous cell carcinoma. Both conserved end residues are trimmed from each CDR3.

TRBV7-8	TRBJ1-2	ASSLASRGQGHYGYT
TRBV6-5	TRBJ1-1	ASSYQGTNTEAF
TRBV30	TRBJ2-1	AWSLGGAYEQF
TRBV28	TRBJ1-5	ASRQGSGGNQPQH
TRBV4-3	TRBJ2-3	ASSPRWDLGWDTQY
TRBV10-1	TRBJ1-1	ASSRTGFPGTEAF
TRBV11-2	TRBJ1-1	ASSLYRGEAF
TRBV4-3	TRBJ1-1	ASSQATGGRTEAF
TRBV14	TRBJ2-7	ASSDRQGIYEQY
TRBV10-1	TRBJ2-3	ASSESADTQY
TRBV9	TRBJ1-1	ASSVTEMNTEAF
TRBV7-2	TRBJ1-5	ASSLGGINSNQPQH
TRBV4-3	TRBJ2-6	ASSTGFSGANVLT
TRBV27	TRBJ2-1	ASSPGSGQGVGEQF
TRBV11-2	TRBJ2-7	ASSLRGLDGGEQY
TRBV2	TRBJ2-2	ASRPGTGLGELF
TRBV9	TRBJ1-4	ASSVEGTANNEKLF
TRBV5-4	TRBJ1-1	ASSSVIMNTEAF
TRBV6-5	TRBJ1-2	ASSYQRTGGNYGYT
TRBV27	TRBJ1-1	ASSFQTALNTEAF
TRBV10-1	TRBJ2-3	ASSVEAGRTSTDTQY
TRBV2	TRBJ2-3	ASSGDPDTDTQY